What follows are 8 T cell receptor beta chains derived from one specimen sequenced in a study of chemoradiotherapy in HPV16-positive cancers. Libraries were prepared by immunoSEQ multiplex PCR; TCRdb keeps only in-frame clonotypes and omits some of them. The sample yields about 9,200 clones, around 72% seen once. The sequences come from tumor tissue, collected from a patient who underwent chemoradiotherapy. These receptors came from a human donor with HPV-associated anogenital cancer.

The chain carries TRBV6-6 and TRBJ2-5, with TRBD2 matching 9 bases. Germline V gene lookup returns CDR1 MNHNY and CDR2 SVGAGI (reference sequence). Losses at the gene ends were 2 bases for V and 3 bases for J; bases not matched to a gene: 7. The CDR3 totals 16 residues. CDR3 bases: TGTGCCAGCAGTTACGAGCGCGGGGGGGAAAAAGAGACCCAGTACTTC. Translated: CASSYERGGEKETQYF.

The chain has TRBV4-3 and TRBJ2-2; 7 nucleotides line up with TRBD2. The CDR3 extends over 15 amino acids. Germline lookup yields CDR1 LGHNA and CDR2 YSLEER. V dropped 8 bases and J dropped 7; count of bases not matched to a gene: 13. CDR3 coding DNA: TGCGCCAGCCGAAGGGTAGCGGGCGGAGTCGGGGAGCTGTTTTTT. This gives the protein CASRRVAGGVGELFF.

The V gene is TRBV12-5, the J gene TRBJ1-3, with 8 bases matching TRBD1. V was clipped by 0 bases and J by 0 bases; unmatched bases: 7. Germline V gives CDR1 LGHNT, CDR2 FRNRAP. CDR3 length: 18 amino acids. The CDR3 DNA reads as TGTGCTAGTGGTTTGGTAATCGGACAGGGACTCTCTGGAAACACCATATATTTT. Translation gives CASGLVIGQGLSGNTIYF.

The rearrangement links TRBV19 to TRBJ2-1; D is uncertain. This CDR3 spans 13 amino acids. Germline V gene data show CDR1 as LNHDA and CDR2 as SQIVND (reference sequence). Trimming left V 7 bases short and J 5 bases short, with 12 bases between. CDR3 loop: CASKRPTDNEQFF. The CDR3 nucleotides are TGTGCCAGTAAGAGGCCCACGGACAATGAGCAGTTCTTC.

V gene TRBV7-2 combines with J gene TRBJ1-3; TRBD1 is a possible D gene (5 bases). Germline lookup yields CDR1 SGHTA and CDR2 FQGNSA. There are 12 residues in the CDR3. With 1 base removed from V and 16 bases from J, the gap between germline ends came to 14 bases. The chain's CDR3 is CASSLGGRTSYF. CDR3 bases: TGTGCCAGCAGCTTAGGGGGCAGGACCAGCTATTTT.

CDR3 coding DNA: TGTGCCACCAGCAGACCCCTGGGGGGATTGGGTGGCTACACCTTC. Protein product: CATSRPLGGLGGYTF. The chain combines TRBV15 with TRBJ1-2; TRBD1 might be the D (5 bases). The CDR3 runs to 15 residues. Trimming took off 2 bases at V and 7 bases at J, with 17 bases between the two ends. Germline values: CDR1 LNHNV, CDR2 YYDKDF (reference sequence).

The chain uses TRBV28 and TRBJ1-2; 8 nucleotides agree with TRBD1. The CDR3 covers 16 residues. With 3 bases clipped from V and 3 bases from J, the junction kept 9 bases outside the gene matches. CDR1 is MDHEN and CDR2 is SYDVKM in the germline V gene. CDR3 sequence: CASSLSNLGQDYGYTF. For the CDR3, the DNA is TGTGCCAGCAGTTTGTCCAACTTGGGACAGGACTATGGCTACACCTTC.

The chain links TRBV7-8 to TRBJ2-2, with a weak D call TRBD2 (6 bases). CDR3 length equals 16 residues. Trimming pared 2 bases from V and 1 base from J, leaving 11 bases between. The V gene's germline CDR1 is SGHVS and CDR2 FQNEAQ. DNA for the CDR3: TGTGCCAGCAGCTTACGCGGGACGGGGAACACCGGGGAGCTGTTTTTT. Translated: CASSLRGTGNTGELFF.